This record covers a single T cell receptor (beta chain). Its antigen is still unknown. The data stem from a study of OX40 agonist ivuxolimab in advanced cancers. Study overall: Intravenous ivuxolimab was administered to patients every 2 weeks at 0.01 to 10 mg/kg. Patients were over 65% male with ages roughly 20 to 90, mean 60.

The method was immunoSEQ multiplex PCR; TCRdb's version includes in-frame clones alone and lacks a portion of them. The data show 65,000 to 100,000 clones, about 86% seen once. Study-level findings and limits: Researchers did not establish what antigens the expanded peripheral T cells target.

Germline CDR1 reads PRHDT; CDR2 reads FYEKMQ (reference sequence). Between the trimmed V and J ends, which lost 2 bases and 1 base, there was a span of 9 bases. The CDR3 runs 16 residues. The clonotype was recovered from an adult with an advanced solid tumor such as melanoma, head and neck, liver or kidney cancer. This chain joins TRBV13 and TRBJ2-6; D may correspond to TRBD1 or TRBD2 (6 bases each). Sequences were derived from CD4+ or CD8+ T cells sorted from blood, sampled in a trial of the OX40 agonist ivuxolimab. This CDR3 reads CASSLRGESGANVLTF. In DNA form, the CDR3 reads TGTGCCAGCAGCTTAAGGGGGGAGTCTGGGGCCAACGTCCTGACTTTC.